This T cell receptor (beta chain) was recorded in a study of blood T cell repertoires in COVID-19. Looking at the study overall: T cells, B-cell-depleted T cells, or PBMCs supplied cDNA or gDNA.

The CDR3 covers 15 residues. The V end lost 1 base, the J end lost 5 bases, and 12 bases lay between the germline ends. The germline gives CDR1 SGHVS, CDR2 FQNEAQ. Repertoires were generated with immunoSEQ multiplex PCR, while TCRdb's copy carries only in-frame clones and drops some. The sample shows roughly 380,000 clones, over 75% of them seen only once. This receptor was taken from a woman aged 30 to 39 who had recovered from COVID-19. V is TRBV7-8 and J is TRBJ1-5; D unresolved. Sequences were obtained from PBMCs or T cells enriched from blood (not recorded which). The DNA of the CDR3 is TGTGCCAGCAGCTTAGAACAGAGCCGGTATCAGCCCCAGCATTTT. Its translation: CASSLEQSRYQPQHF.